The present T cell receptor beta chain was sequenced within a study of CD8+ T cells in alopecia areata. Study-level information: Those receiving the skin were approximately 6-10-week-old female C3H/HeJ mice, whose grafts came from roughly 6-13-month-old C3H/HeJ donors with spontaneous alopecia. Study results and limitations: Sharing of TCRs across patients appeared less clear than in mice, possibly for HLA-related reasons. Lesional scalp, especially alopecia totalis/universalis, showed higher clonality than normal scalp.

In the case of this clone: Its specificity is unknown. Gene names refer to mouse genes. The DNA ends 4 residues before the CDR3 does, and the rest of the CDR3 is filled in from the germline J gene.

CDR1 and CDR2 from the germline V gene are NSHNY and SYGAGN. The CDR3 runs 17 residues. V lost 0 bases and J lost 3; bases outside the gene matches: 7. Investigators isolated RNA and reverse transcribed it into cDNA to act as the sequencing template. The method was immunoSEQ multiplex PCR; TCRdb's version includes in-frame clones alone and lacks a portion of them. The sample includes about 2,100 clones, none of them occurring once. The time point here: mouse skin 3 weeks after grafting. The authors took biopsies of recipient mouse skin at grafting and 3 and 6 weeks later. The source material was skin, sampled at week 3. The chain joins TRBV13-1 to TRBJ2-7; 12 positions match TRBD2. This TCR came from a C3H/HeJ mouse with alopecia areata. MHC haplotype of the strain: H2-k. CDR3 residues: CASSDAGDWGAFYEQYF. The CDR3 bases that were read are TGTGCCAGCAGTGATGCAGGGGACTGGGGGGCTTTCTAT.